This record looks at one T cell receptor beta chain sequence and its context. This entry is derived from a study of radiation and T cells in renal cell carcinoma. Sample time point: blood 4 weeks post-SBRT, at nephrectomy. Treatment noted: 15 Gy SBRT to primary tumor, nephrectomy 4 weeks later. Libraries were prepared by immunoSEQ multiplex PCR; TCRdb keeps only in-frame clonotypes and omits some of them. The sample consists of some 150,000 clones, 80% to 90% of them appearing once. V dropped 5 bases and J dropped 10 bases, with 18 bases sitting between them. The CDR3 runs to 15 residues. Germline V lookup: CDR1 SEHNR, CDR2 FQNEAQ (reference sequence).

The sequencing here drew on blood, taken from a patient whose treatment included radiotherapy and nephrectomy. V is TRBV7-9 and J is TRBJ1-6, with no clear D. The TCR sequence derives from a woman aged 45-59 years with renal cell carcinoma. The CDR3 is CASSPPTWPRSPLHF. CDR3 nucleotides: TGTGCCAGCAGCCCTCCGACCTGGCCGCGGTCACCCCTCCACTTT.